Listed here are 13 T cell receptor beta chains from one sample, sequenced in a study of T-cell reconstitution after alpha-beta-depleted transplantation in children. Unique molecular identifiers tagged the TCRbeta library. TCRdb re-derived calls from the PCR reads in MiXCR, one entry per CDR3 protein. The sample holds about 1,000,000 distinct CDR3 sequences, around 30% seen once. The starting material was PBMCs, mostly from graft donor cells, obtained 360 days after TCRalphabeta/CD19-depleted stem cell transplant. The origin of the receptors is a boy in the first two years of life who had a stem cell transplant for SCID, so the T cells may come from the graft donor.

The chain couples TRBV20-1 to TRBJ2-5, with D hard to call. Deletions cut 0 bases from V and 4 bases from J, with 12 bases between. This CDR3 has 14 amino acids. Germline CDR1 is DFQATT and CDR2 is SNEGSKA (reference sequence). CDR3 loop: CSAREGPTGETQYF. In DNA form, the CDR3 reads TGCAGTGCTAGAGAGGGTCCTACGGGAGAGACCCAGTACTTC.

The rearrangement uses TRBV9 and TRBJ2-2; unclear D gene. The V end was cut by 0 bases, the J end by 7 bases, with 10 bases between. Per the germline V gene, CDR1 is SGDLS and CDR2 is YYNGEE. CDR3 length equals 14 residues. The CDR3 region is CASSVGSWSGELFF. The CDR3 DNA follows: TGTGCCAGCAGCGTAGGGAGCTGGAGCGGGGAGCTGTTTTTT. The variable domain in full, with the rest retrieved from reference TRBV9 and TRBJ2-2, is DSGVTQTPKHLITATGQRVTLRCSPRSGDLSVYWYQQSLDQGLQFLIQYYNGEERAKGNILERFSAQQFPDLHSELNLSSLELGDSALYFCASSVGSWSGELFFGEGSRLTVL.

This clonotype was recorded a few times. This sequence joins TRBV10-3 and TRBJ2-1, with D possibly matching TRBD2 (5 bases). Germline V gene data show CDR1 as ENHRY and CDR2 as SYGVKD. V dropped 5 bases and J dropped 10 bases, with 15 bases sitting between them. CDR3 length equals 13 residues. This CDR3 reads CAISNSPGSEQFF. The DNA for the CDR3 is TGTGCCATCAGTAACAGCCCGGGGTCCGAGCAGTTCTTC.

This chain joins TRBV5-1 and TRBJ2-2; a possible D gene is TRBD2 (6 bases). V was clipped by 4 bases and J by 2 bases, with 15 bases between them. CDR3 length: 16 amino acids. The germline CDR1 and CDR2 sequences are SGHRS and YFSETQ. CDR3 protein: CASSPPGTYNTGELFF. Written as DNA, the CDR3 is TGCGCCAGCAGCCCACCCGGGACTTACAACACCGGGGAGCTGTTTTTT.

The chain combines TRBV19 with TRBJ1-5, with a possible D match to TRBD1 (6 bases). The germline V gene encodes CDR1 LNHDA and CDR2 SQIVND (reference sequence). With 3 bases removed from V and 6 bases from J, the gap between germline ends came to 12 bases. This CDR3 has 14 amino acids. CDR3 residues: CASSMVGQGQPQHF. As DNA, the CDR3 is TGTGCCAGTAGTATGGTGGGACAAGGTCAGCCCCAGCATTTT.

The rearrangement uses TRBV12-3 or TRBV12-4 and TRBJ2-7; D may be TRBD1 (6 bases). The CDR3 is made up of 14 amino acids. Trimming took 1 base from V and 7 from J, leaving 14 bases between them. The CDR3 sequence is CASSLEGTKGEQYF. CDR3 in DNA: TGTGCCAGCAGTTTAGAGGGGACAAAGGGTGAGCAGTACTTC.

The table lists this clonotype with a few counts. The V and J genes are TRBV28 and TRBJ1-2; D uncertain. The CDR3 is 15 amino acids. Germline CDR1 and CDR2: MDHEN and SYDVKM. V shed 4 bases and J shed 5 bases, with 17 bases lying between them. The CDR3 nucleotides read TGTGCCAGCAGTTCGGCGGCCCGGGGATTGTATGGCTACACCTTC. It yields the protein CASSSAARGLYGYTF.

The chain uses TRBV7-9 and TRBJ2-7; 10 nucleotides match TRBD2. The V and J ends lost 6 bases and 6 bases, in that order; junction bases with no gene match: 11. The CDR3 contains 15 residues. The V gene's germline CDR1 is SEHNR and CDR2 FQNEAQ (reference sequence). CDR3 loop: CASSLSGLAGVEQYF. CDR3 in DNA: TGTGCCAGCAGTTTGTCCGGGCTAGCGGGGGTCGAGCAGTACTTC.

This clonotype was detected only once. This sequence joins TRBV21-1 and TRBJ2-2; whether TRBD2, the table's D call, matches the DNA was not checked. TRBV21-1 constitutes a pseudogene. The CDR3 length is 18 residues. CDR3 region: CASSTLNGLPVNTGELFF. The CDR3 bases are TGTGCCAGCAGCACCTTGAATGGACTACCCGTGAACACCGGGGAGCTGTTTTTT.

This clonotype came up a few times. This sequence joins TRBV19 and TRBJ2-7, with TRBD1 matching over 10 bases. Germline-derived CDR1 and CDR2 are LNHDA and SQIVND (reference sequence). The CDR3 is 14 amino acids. V shed 8 bases and J 3 bases; nucleotides not matched to a gene: 7. The CDR3 protein is CASGPGTGVYEQYF. The CDR3 nucleotides read TGTGCCAGTGGACCCGGGACAGGGGTCTACGAGCAGTACTTC.

This clonotype came up many times. This chain connects TRBV5-1 to TRBJ2-7; TRBD1 matches 8 bases. With V trimmed by 3 bases and J by 3 bases, 5 bases remained unmatched. This CDR3 contains 14 residues. The germline CDR1 and CDR2 sequences are SGHRS and YFSETQ. DNA for the CDR3: TGCGCCAGCAGCTACCTTACAGGGGGCTACGAGCAGTACTTC. Protein: CASSYLTGGYEQYF.

This clonotype was counted between two and nine times. The J gene is TRBJ1-1, the V gene TRBV12-3 or TRBV12-4; D is possibly TRBD1 (6 bases). With 7 bases removed from V and 0 bases from J, the gap between germline ends came to 12 bases. CDR3 length equals 14 residues. CDR3 bases: TGTGCCAGCATCGGACAGAACATGAACACTGAAGCTTTCTTT. Protein: CASIGQNMNTEAFF.

This clonotype was seen only a few times. The V and J genes are TRBV29-1 and TRBJ2-5; 7 nucleotides agree with TRBD1. CDR3 length: 14 residues. CDR1 is SQVTM and CDR2 is ANQGSEA in the germline V gene. V lost 5 bases, J lost 2 bases, and 8 bases stayed unmatched. The chain's CDR3 is CSVRGLLRQETQYF. CDR3 sequence (DNA): TGCAGCGTTAGGGGGCTGCTAAGACAAGAGACCCAGTACTTC.